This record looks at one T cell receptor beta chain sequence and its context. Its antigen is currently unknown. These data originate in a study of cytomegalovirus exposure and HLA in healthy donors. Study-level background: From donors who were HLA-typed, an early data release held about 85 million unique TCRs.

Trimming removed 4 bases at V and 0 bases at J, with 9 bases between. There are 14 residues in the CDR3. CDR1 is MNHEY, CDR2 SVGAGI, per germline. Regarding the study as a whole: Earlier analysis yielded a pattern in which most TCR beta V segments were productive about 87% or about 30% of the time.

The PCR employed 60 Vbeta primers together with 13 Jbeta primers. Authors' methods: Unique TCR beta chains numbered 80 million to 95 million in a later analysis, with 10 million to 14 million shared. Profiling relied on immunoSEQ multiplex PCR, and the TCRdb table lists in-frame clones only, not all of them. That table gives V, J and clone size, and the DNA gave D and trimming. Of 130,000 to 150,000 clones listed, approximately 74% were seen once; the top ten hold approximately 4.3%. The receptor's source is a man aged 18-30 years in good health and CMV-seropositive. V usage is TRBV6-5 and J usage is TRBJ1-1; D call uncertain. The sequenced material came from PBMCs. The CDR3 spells CASSSPDLNTEAFF. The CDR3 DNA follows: TGTGCCAGCAGTTCCCCAGATCTGAACACTGAAGCTTTCTTT.